One T cell receptor beta chain is described in this entry. What antigen it recognizes has not been identified. No quality values exist for individual bases; no much larger clone is one base distant. The cohort consisted of 666 healthy bone marrow donors. All cohort members were sampled while nominally healthy, although unrecorded immune exposures were likely present. The donor tested CMV seronegative and was one of the 352 seronegative cohort members. A peripheral blood sample was collected from each donor, and TCR beta sequencing was performed on peripheral blood mononuclear cells. Genomic DNA extraction from the blood cell samples was performed with the Qiagen DNeasy Blood Extraction Kit. The library was obtained by the immunoSEQ multiplex PCR assay. For the multiplex PCR, a mixture combining 60 forward primers for TCR Vbeta segments and 13 reverse primers for TCR Jbeta segments was used. A multiplex PCR assay on genomic DNA amplified the CDR3 region of rearranged TCR beta genes. On the Illumina HiSeq System, the amplified TCR beta libraries were sequenced as 87-base-pair reads. The study's own analysis went as follows. A later analysis counted 75 million to 100 million unique TCR beta chains across the roughly 700 repertoires, and roughly 10 million of these chains were shared by at least two donors. Raw reads were error-corrected and collapsed into unique sequences by a nearest-neighbor algorithm in which closely related sequences were merged to remove PCR and sequencing errors. V, D and J gene segments were assigned by aligning CDR3 sequences to IMGT reference sequences. For a sequence to be retained, a match of at least six nucleotides to both a V gene segment and a J gene segment was required. A rearrangement counted as productive if the CDR3 had no stop codons and remained in frame with V and J, and every other rearrangement counted as non-productive. CDR3 was defined by IMGT convention, running from the second conserved V-encoded cysteine to the conserved J-encoded phenylalanine. In an earlier analysis of around 640 of the donors, sequences lacking an unambiguous match to a single V gene segment were excluded. In an earlier analysis of around 600 of the donors, V segments were called functional above 56.7% productive rearrangements and were called segregating when the between-donor standard deviation exceeded 5%. To diagnose cytomegalovirus status from the catalog of TCR beta chain sequences, a statistical classification framework was built. In a later analysis, V and J genes were assigned by comparing TCR nucleotide sequences against IMGT/GENE-DB human TR gene sequences. In a later analysis, CDR3 sequences and most-parsimonious VDJ recombination scenarios were assigned using the TCRdist pipeline. In a later analysis, every TCR beta chain was defined by the combination of its CDR3 amino acid sequence and its V-gene family, and reads without a unique V-gene family were dropped. As a way to deal with suspected cross-contamination and a sequencing artifact, a later analysis dropped roughly 620 nucleotide sequences that were highly shared and had low generation probability. In a later analysis, a clonal expansion index was calculated for each public chain from normalized within-repertoire ranks of inferred template counts. Generation probabilities in a later analysis came from a VDJ recombination model fitted to out-of-frame rearrangements, and those results were checked against IGoR. In a later analysis, hypergeometric tests were used to score TCR-TCR, TCR-HLA and TCR-CMV co-occurrence, with a repertoire-size bias correction applied to TCR pairs. To estimate false discovery rates, a later analysis permuted the HLA or CMV assignments 20 times. In a later analysis, co-occurring TCRs were grouped with DBSCAN, and TCRdist sequence similarity was added when clustering was performed within HLA-allele-positive subsets. Co-occurrence clustering excluded repertoires with fewer than 30,000 or more than 120,000 public chains, plus five with anomalous nucleotide sharing. As stored in TCRdb, this immuneACCESS dataset retains in-frame rearrangements with V and J assigned. A fraction of the clones does not appear; measured against another copy, unresolved V genes explain less than half of the discrepancy, and the remainder lacks a known reason. V and J calls and clone size are given by that table; D and trimming were obtained from the DNA. The table for this sample lists approximately 150,000 clones; approximately 80% of them were counted only once. The ten largest clonotypes hold under 5% of the sample.

The data originate from a study of cytomegalovirus exposure and HLA in healthy donors (dated by TCRdb to about 2017). Study-level background: In an earlier analysis of under 600 of the donors, 276 Gb of sequence data and 100 million or so unique TCR beta sequences from 150 million to 200 million T cells were reported. An early release covering about 600 HLA-typed donors comprised 300 to 350 gigabases of sequencing data and 85 million to 100 million unique TCR sequences. The genetic ancestry cluster associated with self-reported Caucasian donors included 80% to 90% of the 350 to 500 genotyped donors. The study aimed to test whether cataloging public T cell receptors could reveal signatures of past pathogen exposure. The T cell repertoires of under 750 subjects were profiled by immunosequencing and related to cytomegalovirus serostatus. Besides the first cohort of roughly 640 subjects, a separate validation cohort made up of over 100 different subjects was used. High-throughput TCR immunosequencing, statistical association of individual TCRs with disease status, and machine learning were combined to predict cytomegalovirus infection status. A later analysis re-examined previously published TCR beta repertoires from roughly 720 donors and added high-resolution HLA genotyping to investigate patterns of TCR occurrence. In the later analysis, no new phenotypic data were used to find candidate immune exposures; instead, reliance was placed on TCR beta sequences and their occurrence across donors. An earlier analysis of around 580 of the donors used high-throughput TCR beta sequencing to judge whether each TCR beta V gene segment behaved as functional or pseudogenic. Donor age, sex, ethnicity and CMV serostatus were collected together with the repertoire data. In a later genetic analysis, genome-wide SNP genotypes for about three fifths of the 666 donors were used, and that subset was treated as a discovery cohort. All discovery cohort repertoires had been generated on a single sequencing platform. HLA typing included class I and class II loci at four-digit resolution. The number of typed donors differed by locus: about 620-630 for A, B, C, DRB1 and DQB1; approximately 520 for DQA1; some 590 for DPA1; and roughly 450 for DPB1. Because of strong linkage in the cohort, roughly five DR-DQ haplotypes were treated as single units for association and clustering. Among around 400 genotyped donors of the cohort, an average of approximately 240,000 unique TCR beta nucleotide sequences were sequenced per donor, approximately 20% of them non-productive.

The CDR3 runs 14 amino acids, cysteine and phenylalanine included. The retained sequence is limited to the CDR3, 42 bases, with the frame set at the first base. CDR1 and CDR2 were assigned from the germline V gene as KGHSH and LQKENI. The V end gives up 5 bases and the J end 0 bases, leaving 3 bases in the junction not matched to a gene. General study outcomes and caveats: A further reported finding was that TCR beta sequences accurately predicted the HLA-A and HLA-B alleles for most subjects in the first cohort. A total of fewer than 200 TCR beta chains were listed by the study as associated with cytomegalovirus. Only TCR beta chains were sequenced in this cohort, and the absence of alpha or paired-chain data limited detectable features. A group of highly shared sequence variants was considered likely to be a technical artifact of the sequencing pipeline. A later analysis associated 16,951 TCR beta sequences with specific HLA alleles at a false discovery rate of 0.05. Immune exposure information for the cohort was limited to CMV serostatus. Some IMGT-functional V segments, including TRBV6-2 and TRBV6-3, could not be told apart with the 87-base-pair reads, so those segments were excluded. Sequencing depth was assumed to be roughly uniform across donors in the presence/absence analyses, though that assumption may not hold. V-gene and J-gene trimming of TCR beta chains was associated with a missense DCLRE1C variant in a later genetic analysis, and the association was replicated in an independent cohort. The earlier analysis of a few hundred of the donors excluded some 15 rarely observed V segments, including chromosome 9 orphons, because counts were too low. In a later analysis, HLA-associated TCR beta chains showed more clonal expansion and lower generation probabilities than non-associated chains that were equally common. A later analysis reported that several top co-occurrence clusters appeared linked to parvovirus B19, influenza, CMV and Epstein-Barr virus. Correlated functional status among segregating V segments might reflect linkage disequilibrium, but an unknown experimental factor could not be ruled out. Broadly in line with IMGT annotations, most TCR beta V segments showed up in productive rearrangements about 87% or about 30% of the time in an earlier analysis of about 500 of the donors. The classifier was reported to diagnose cytomegalovirus status with high specificity and sensitivity in both the original cohort and the validation cohort. In a later analysis, most CMV-associated TCR beta chains were found to appear HLA-restricted, with HLA associations seemingly driven largely by CMV exposure. Because HLA typing was missing for some donors at each locus, association tests included only the typed subset. It was suggested by the authors that the approach could potentially be generalized to other disease states and immunological phenotypes. A later analysis found that TCR association rates varied across HLA loci, with DRB1 alleles showing the most associated TCRs and HLA-C alleles the fewest. Most TCR sequences were observed very rarely across donors, whereas some public TCRs were present in many individuals. In a later genetic analysis, fewer N-insertions in productive TCRs were reported among donors in an Asian-associated ancestry cluster than the approximately 630-donor mean. Three of the identified cytomegalovirus-associated TCR beta chains were confirmed in vitro to be specific for cytomegalovirus antigens. When HLA alleles, especially DR and DQ, strongly co-occurred, attributing TCR associations to individual alleles was difficult.

The sequence derives from a man aged 40-49 years in good health and CMV-seronegative. Sequencing used PBMCs. The chain links TRBV18 with TRBJ1-1; 7 junctional bases match TRBD1. The sequence in DNA is TGTGCCAGCTCAGAAGACAGGGTGAACACTGAAGCTTTCTTT. The resulting protein is CASSEDRVNTEAFF.